This TCR beta chain was captured by sequencing in a study of cytomegalovirus exposure and HLA in healthy donors (dated by TCRdb to 2016 to 2017). A note on the overall study: According to an earlier analysis of around 600 of the donors, some 180 million T cells yielded roughly 100 million unique TCR beta sequences and around 300 Gb of sequence data. About 330 gigabases of sequencing data and around 90 million unique TCR sequences made up an early release that covered fewer than 650 HLA-typed donors. The genetic ancestry cluster associated with self-reported Caucasian donors included around four fifths of the roughly 400 genotyped donors. The study aimed to test whether cataloging public T cell receptors could reveal signatures of past pathogen exposure. The T cell repertoires of around 670 subjects were profiled by immunosequencing and related to cytomegalovirus serostatus. Besides the first cohort of around 700 subjects, a separate validation cohort made up of 120 different subjects was used. High-throughput TCR immunosequencing, statistical association of individual TCRs with disease status, and machine learning were combined to predict cytomegalovirus infection status. To study patterns of TCR occurrence, a later analysis re-analyzed previously published TCR beta repertoires from 666 donors and added high-resolution HLA genotyping. Rather than drawing on any new phenotypic data, the later analysis identified candidate immune exposures from TCR beta sequences and the way those sequences occurred across donors. An earlier analysis of several hundred of the donors applied high-throughput TCR beta sequencing to assess whether each TCR beta V gene segment acted as functional or pseudogenic. Donor age, sex, ethnicity and CMV serostatus were compiled together with the repertoire data. A later genetic analysis used genome-wide SNP genotypes for about 60% of the roughly 700 donors, treating that subset as a discovery cohort. All discovery cohort repertoires had been generated using a single sequencing platform. Both class I and class II loci were covered by HLA typing, at four-digit resolution. The number of typed donors differed by locus: roughly 620-640 for A, B, C, DRB1 and DQB1; approximately 530 for DQA1; approximately 600 for DPA1; and 450 to 480 for DPB1. Four to six DR-DQ haplotypes were handled as single units for association and clustering, since linkage in the cohort was strong. On average, around 230,000 unique TCR beta nucleotide sequences were sequenced per donor among a few hundred genotyped donors of the cohort, with about 17% of those sequences being non-productive. The investigation overall reported the following: In a later analysis, most CMV-associated TCR beta chains were found to appear HLA-restricted, with HLA associations seemingly driven largely by CMV exposure. In the study, 164 TCR beta chains were listed as associated with cytomegalovirus. The authors suggested that the approach could potentially be generalized to other disease states and immunological phenotypes. Strong co-occurrence of HLA alleles, especially DR and DQ, made assigning TCR associations to individual alleles difficult. In a later analysis, the rate of TCR association differed among HLA loci, with DRB1 alleles having the most associated TCRs and HLA-C alleles having the fewest. Presence/absence analyses assumed roughly uniform sequencing depth across donors, an assumption that may not hold. Because HLA typing was missing for some donors at each locus, association tests included only the typed subset. A later analysis reported that several top co-occurrence clusters appeared linked to parvovirus B19, influenza, CMV and Epstein-Barr virus. Only TCR beta chains were sequenced in this cohort, and the absence of alpha or paired-chain data limited detectable features. In a later genetic analysis, a missense DCLRE1C variant was associated with V-gene and J-gene trimming of TCR beta chains, and the association was replicated in an independent cohort. At a false discovery rate of 0.05, a later analysis linked some 18,000 TCR beta sequences to specific HLA alleles. Correlated functional status among segregating V segments might reflect linkage disequilibrium, but an unknown experimental factor could not be ruled out. In vitro tests confirmed that a few of the cytomegalovirus-associated TCR beta chains recognize cytomegalovirus antigens. A further reported finding was that TCR beta sequences accurately predicted the HLA-A and HLA-B alleles for most subjects in the first cohort. A group of highly shared sequence variants was considered likely to be a technical artifact of the sequencing pipeline. The classifier was reported to diagnose cytomegalovirus status with high specificity and sensitivity in both the original and validation cohorts. While some public TCRs were present in many individuals, most TCR sequences turned up only very rarely across donors. Fewer than 20 rarely observed V segments, including chromosome 9 orphons, were excluded from the earlier analysis of approximately 600 of the donors because counts were too low. CMV serostatus was the only immune exposure information available for the cohort. According to a later genetic analysis, donors in an Asian-associated ancestry cluster had fewer N-insertions in productive TCRs than the roughly 660-donor mean. In an earlier analysis of 587 of the donors, most TCR beta V segments appeared in productive rearrangements about 90% or about 30% of the time, broadly matching IMGT annotations. Because the 87-base-pair reads could not distinguish some IMGT-functional V segments, including TRBV6-2 and TRBV6-3, those segments were excluded. In a later analysis, HLA-associated TCR beta chains were found to be more clonally expanded and to have lower generation probabilities than equally common non-associated chains.

The library was built by means of the immunoSEQ multiplex PCR assay. The multiplex PCR relied on a mix of 60 forward primers for TCR Vbeta segments and 13 reverse primers for TCR Jbeta segments. Amplification of the CDR3 region of rearranged TCR beta genes was performed with a multiplex PCR assay on genomic DNA. Amplified TCR beta libraries were sequenced as 87-base-pair reads on the Illumina HiSeq System. The original pipeline was this. Across the 500 to 700 repertoires, a later analysis counted 80 million or so unique TCR beta chains, around 11 million of which were shared by at least two donors. Raw reads were error-corrected and collapsed into unique sequences with a nearest-neighbor algorithm that merged closely related sequences to remove PCR and sequencing errors. Alignment of CDR3 sequences to IMGT reference sequences was used to assign V, D and J gene segments. For a sequence to be retained, at least a six-nucleotide match to both a V gene segment and a J gene segment was required. Rearrangements were classified as productive when the CDR3 lacked stop codons and remained in frame with V and J, and all other rearrangements were classified as non-productive. CDR3 was defined by IMGT convention, running from the second conserved V-encoded cysteine to the conserved J-encoded phenylalanine. The earlier analysis of approximately 590 of the donors excluded any sequence lacking an unambiguous match to a single V gene segment. In an earlier analysis of a few hundred of the donors, V segments were called functional above 56.7% productive rearrangements and were called segregating when the between-donor standard deviation exceeded 5%. A statistical classification framework was built for diagnosing cytomegalovirus status from the catalog of TCR beta chain sequences. V and J gene assignment, in a later analysis, came from comparing TCR nucleotide sequences with IMGT/GENE-DB human TR gene sequences. In a later analysis, CDR3 sequences and most-parsimonious VDJ recombination scenarios were assigned using the TCRdist pipeline. In a later analysis, each TCR beta chain was defined by its CDR3 amino acid sequence together with its V-gene family, and reads without a unique V-gene family were excluded. To address suspected cross-contamination and a sequencing artifact, a later analysis removed a few hundred highly shared, low-generation-probability nucleotide sequences. For each public chain, a later analysis derived a clonal expansion index from normalized ranks of inferred template counts within each repertoire. In a later analysis, generation probabilities were computed with a VDJ recombination model fitted to out-of-frame rearrangements, and the resulting probabilities were checked against IGoR. In a later analysis, TCR-TCR, TCR-HLA and TCR-CMV co-occurrence was scored with hypergeometric tests, and a repertoire-size bias correction was applied to TCR pairs. In a later analysis, false discovery rates were estimated by permuting HLA or CMV assignments 20 times. In a later analysis, co-occurring TCRs were grouped using DBSCAN, and TCRdist sequence similarity was added for clustering within HLA-allele-positive subsets. Co-occurrence clustering excluded repertoires with fewer than 30,000 or more than 120,000 public chains, plus five with anomalous nucleotide sharing. TCRdb retrieved this table from immuneACCESS and kept in-frame rearrangements only. Not all clones are present; in checked studies, unresolved V genes account for under half, and no reason is known for the remainder. V, J and clone size reflect that table, while D and trimming were determined from the DNA. Present in this sample are some 130,000 clones, less than 85% of which were seen just once. More than 2.5% of the sample goes to the ten largest clones.

The cohort comprised several hundred healthy bone marrow donors. Cohort members were all nominally healthy when sampled, although unrecorded immune exposures were likely present. The donor tested CMV seronegative, placing the donor among the 350 to 400 seronegative members of the cohort. Every donor gave a peripheral blood sample, and the peripheral blood mononuclear cells from that sample were used for TCR beta sequencing. Genomic DNA was extracted from the blood cell samples with the Qiagen DNeasy Blood Extraction Kit. Trimming takes 6 bases from V and 0 bases from J, and the germline ends sit 9 bases apart. There are 14 amino acids in the CDR3, from cysteine to phenylalanine inclusive. Only CDR3 DNA is held: 42 bases, read in frame from base 1. From the germline V gene, CDR1 is MDHEN and CDR2 is SYDVKM. Worth noting for this clone: Its cognate antigen has yet to be identified. There are no base qualities to consult, and no much larger clone falls within one base.

The sequenced sample was PBMCs. The receptor was isolated from a male donor in good health and CMV-seronegative. Recombination linked TRBV28 to TRBJ1-3, with no confident D gene call. The CDR3 amino acid sequence is: CASSPGHSGNTIYF. The DNA sequence is given as TGTGCCAGCAGCCCCGGTCACTCTGGAAACACCATATATTTT.